This TCR beta chain was identified during a study of cytomegalovirus exposure and HLA in healthy donors. In germline, CDR1 is SQVTM, CDR2 ANQGSEA. V shed 1 base and J shed 5 bases, with 14 bases lying between them. This CDR3 has 14 amino acids. Primers: 60 Vbeta forward and 13 Jbeta reverse. The protocol was immunoSEQ multiplex PCR, while the TCRdb copy is restricted to in-frame clones and leaves out a portion. This sample has some 130,000 clones; 75% to 80% occur once, and the top ten carry 3.3%. This clone was picked up a small number of times. V is TRBV29-1 and J is TRBJ2-5; D call uncertain. The sequence was obtained from a woman aged 25 to 39 in good health and CMV-seropositive. The source material was PBMCs. The CDR3, as DNA: TGCAGCGTTGAAGGATTGCCGTCCCGGGAGACCCAGTACTTC. Its protein product is CSVEGLPSRETQYF.